These T cell receptor beta chains were read from a single sample in a study of blood T cell repertoires in COVID-19. Using immunoSEQ multiplex PCR, the repertoire was profiled, and TCRdb retains in-frame clones only, with some absent. The table has 200,000 to 300,000 clones, about four fifths seen once. The sample consisted of peripheral blood. Receptor source: a man between 45 and 60 years old with acute or convalescent COVID-19. Each CDR3 is given with its conserved first and last residue. The D gene is left open where the match is weak. Clone size, where shown, is once, few, many, or a class for clones that have expanded.

j_call clone_size d_call v_call cdr3_nt cdr3_aa
TRBJ1-3 . . TRBV6-6 TGTGCCAGCAGTTCGCAGGGGAACACCATATATTTT CASSSQGNTIYF
TRBJ2-1 . TRBD2 TRBV28 TGTGCCAGCAGACGTGGACTAGCGGGAGTCAACAATGAGCAGTTCTTC CASRRGLAGVNNEQFF
TRBJ2-2 . TRBD2 TRBV9 TGTGCCAGCAGCTCCGGGGGGGCTAACGGGGAGCTGTTTTTT CASSSGGANGELFF
TRBJ2-6 . TRBD2 TRBV3-1/TRBV3-2 TGTGCCAGCAGCCCTACTAGCGGGGGGACCTCTGGGGCCAACGTCCTGACTTTC CASSPTSGGTSGANVLTF
TRBJ2-3 . TRBD1 TRBV6-5 TGTGCCAGCAGCTCCGACAGGGGCCCAGATACGCAGTATTTT CASSSDRGPDTQYF
TRBJ1-6 . TRBD1 TRBV18 TGTGCCAGCTCACTGAACCGATTAGGAACGGACAGGGGGAATTCACCCCTCCACTTT CASSLNRLGTDRGNSPLHF
TRBJ2-3 . TRBD2 TRBV6-2/TRBV6-3 TGTGCCAGCAGTCGCCCACCGGGACTAGCCAACTTTGGTGGGCAGTATTTT CASSRPPGLANFGGQYF
TRBJ1-1 . . TRBV9 TGTGCCAGCAGCGTAGCGGCAGGGGCGGACACTGAAGCTTTCTTT CASSVAAGADTEAFF
TRBJ2-3 . TRBD2 TRBV7-3 TGTGCCAGCAGTCTAGCGGGTAGCACAGATACGCAGTATTTT CASSLAGSTDTQYF
TRBJ2-7 few . TRBV15 TGTGCCACCAGCAGAGATGGGTCGGACAGCCCCTACGAGCAGTACTTC CATSRDGSDSPYEQYF